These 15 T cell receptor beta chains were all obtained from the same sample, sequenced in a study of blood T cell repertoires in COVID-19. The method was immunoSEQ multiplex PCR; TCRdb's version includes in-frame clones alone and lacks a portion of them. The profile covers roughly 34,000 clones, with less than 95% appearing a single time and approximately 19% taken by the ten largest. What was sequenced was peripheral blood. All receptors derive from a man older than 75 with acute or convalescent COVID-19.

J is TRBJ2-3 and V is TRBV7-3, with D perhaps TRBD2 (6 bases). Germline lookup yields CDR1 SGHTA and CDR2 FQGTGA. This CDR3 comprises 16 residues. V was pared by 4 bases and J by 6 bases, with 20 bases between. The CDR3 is CASSSPRSGTPDTQYF. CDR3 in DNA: TGTGCCAGCAGCTCCCCCAGGTCAGGGACTCCGGATACGCAGTATTTT.

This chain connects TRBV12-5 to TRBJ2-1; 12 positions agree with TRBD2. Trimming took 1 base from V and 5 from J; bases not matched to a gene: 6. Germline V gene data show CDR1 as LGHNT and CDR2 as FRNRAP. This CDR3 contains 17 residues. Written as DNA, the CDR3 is TGTGCTAGTGGTTTGGGGCAACTAGCGGGGGGCCACAATGAGCAGTTCTTC. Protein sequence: CASGLGQLAGGHNEQFF. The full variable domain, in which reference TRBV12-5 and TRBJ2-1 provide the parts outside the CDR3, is DARVTQTPRHKVTEMGQEVTMRCQPILGHNTVFWYRQTMMQGLELLAYFRNRAPLDDSGMPKDRFSAEMPDATLATLKIQPSEPRDSAVYFCASGLGQLAGGHNEQFFGPGTRLTVL.

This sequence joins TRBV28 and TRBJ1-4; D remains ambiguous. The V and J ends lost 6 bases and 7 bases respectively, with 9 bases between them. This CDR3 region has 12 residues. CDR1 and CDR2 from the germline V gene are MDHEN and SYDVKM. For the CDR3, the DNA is TGTGCCAGCAGGGTCTACGGTGAAAAACTGTTTTTT. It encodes CASRVYGEKLFF.

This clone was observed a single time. The DNA for the CDR3 is TGTGCCTGGAGCAGGGACAGTACAGATACGCAGTATTTT. This sequence encodes CAWSRDSTDTQYF. The J gene is TRBJ2-3, the V gene TRBV30; 7 bases agree with TRBD1. This CDR3 contains 13 residues. The ends lost 3 bases at V and 3 bases at J; junction bases unmatched: 3. Germline V gene data show CDR1 as GTSNPN and CDR2 as SVGIG (reference sequence).

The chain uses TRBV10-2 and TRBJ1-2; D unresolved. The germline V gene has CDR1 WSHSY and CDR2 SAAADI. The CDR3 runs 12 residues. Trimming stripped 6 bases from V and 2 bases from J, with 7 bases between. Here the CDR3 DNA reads TGCGCCAGCAGACAGACCAACTATGGCTACACCTTC. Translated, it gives CASRQTNYGYTF.

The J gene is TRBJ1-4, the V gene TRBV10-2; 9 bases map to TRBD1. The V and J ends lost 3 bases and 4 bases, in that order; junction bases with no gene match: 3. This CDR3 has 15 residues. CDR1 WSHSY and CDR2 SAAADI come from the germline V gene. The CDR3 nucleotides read TGCGCCAGCAGTGACTTGGGACAGGGTAATGAAAAACTGTTTTTT. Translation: CASSDLGQGNEKLFF.

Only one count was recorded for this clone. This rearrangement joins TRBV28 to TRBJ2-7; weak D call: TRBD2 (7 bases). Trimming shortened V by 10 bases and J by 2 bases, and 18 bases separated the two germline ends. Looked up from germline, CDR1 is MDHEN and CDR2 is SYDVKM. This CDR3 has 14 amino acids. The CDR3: CATAGGAATYEQYF. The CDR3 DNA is TGTGCCACCGCTGGGGGGGCAGCAACCTACGAGCAGTACTTC.

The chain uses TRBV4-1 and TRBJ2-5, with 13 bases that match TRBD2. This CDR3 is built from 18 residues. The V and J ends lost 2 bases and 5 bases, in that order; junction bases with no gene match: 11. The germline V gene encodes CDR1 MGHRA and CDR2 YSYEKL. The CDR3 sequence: CASSQNPGLAGPRETQYF. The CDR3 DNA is TGCGCCAGCAGCCAAAACCCGGGACTAGCGGGGCCCAGGGAGACCCAGTACTTC.

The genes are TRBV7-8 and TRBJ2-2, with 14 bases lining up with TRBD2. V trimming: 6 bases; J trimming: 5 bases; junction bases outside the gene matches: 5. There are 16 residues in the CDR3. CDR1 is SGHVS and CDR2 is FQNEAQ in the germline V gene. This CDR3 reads CASSTGTSGGTGELFF. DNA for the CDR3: TGTGCCAGCAGTACCGGGACTAGCGGGGGTACCGGGGAGCTGTTTTTT.

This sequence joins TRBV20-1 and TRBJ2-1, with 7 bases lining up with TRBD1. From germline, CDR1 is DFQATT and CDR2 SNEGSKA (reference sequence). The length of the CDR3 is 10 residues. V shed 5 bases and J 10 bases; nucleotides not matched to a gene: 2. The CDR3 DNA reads TGCAGTGCTCTACAGGGGGAGCAGTTCTTC. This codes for CSALQGEQFF.

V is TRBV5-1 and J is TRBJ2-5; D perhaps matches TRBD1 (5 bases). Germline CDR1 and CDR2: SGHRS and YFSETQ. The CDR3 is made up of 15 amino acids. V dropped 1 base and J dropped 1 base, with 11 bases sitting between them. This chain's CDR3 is CASSLQGNLQETQYF. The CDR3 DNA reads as TGCGCCAGCAGCTTGCAGGGTAATCTCCAAGAGACCCAGTACTTC.

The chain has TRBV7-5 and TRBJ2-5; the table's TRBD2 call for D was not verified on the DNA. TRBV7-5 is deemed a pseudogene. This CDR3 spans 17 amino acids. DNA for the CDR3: TGTGTCAGAAGCTTAGAAGTGTGCCAGCGGTCCCAAGAGACCCAGTACTTC. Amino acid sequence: CVRSLEVCQRSQETQYF.

This chain's CDR3 is CASSMQGLPNNEQFF. The CDR3 nucleotides read TGTGCCAGCAGCATGCAGGGTCTTCCTAACAATGAGCAGTTCTTC. This rearrangement joins TRBV7-9 to TRBJ2-1; D is possibly TRBD1 (5 bases). V was clipped by 5 bases and J by 5 bases, with 16 bases between them. The CDR3 has 15 amino acids. Germline CDR1 is SEHNR and CDR2 is FQNEAQ (reference sequence).

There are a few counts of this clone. CDR3: CASRFRGSQYGYTF. CDR3 bases: TGTGCCAGCAGATTCAGGGGATCCCAATATGGCTACACCTTC. The chain employs TRBV28 and TRBJ1-2; D possibly corresponds to TRBD1 (6 bases). The CDR3 spans 14 residues. The ends were cut back, 6 bases at V and 5 bases at J, with 16 bases in the middle. Germline V lookup: CDR1 MDHEN, CDR2 SYDVKM.

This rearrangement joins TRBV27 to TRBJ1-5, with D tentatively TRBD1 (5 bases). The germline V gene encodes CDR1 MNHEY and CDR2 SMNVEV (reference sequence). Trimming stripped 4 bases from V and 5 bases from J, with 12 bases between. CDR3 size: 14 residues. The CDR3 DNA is TGTGCCAGCAGTTCGCCGGGGGGGGATCAGCCCCAGCATTTT. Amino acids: CASSSPGGDQPQHF.